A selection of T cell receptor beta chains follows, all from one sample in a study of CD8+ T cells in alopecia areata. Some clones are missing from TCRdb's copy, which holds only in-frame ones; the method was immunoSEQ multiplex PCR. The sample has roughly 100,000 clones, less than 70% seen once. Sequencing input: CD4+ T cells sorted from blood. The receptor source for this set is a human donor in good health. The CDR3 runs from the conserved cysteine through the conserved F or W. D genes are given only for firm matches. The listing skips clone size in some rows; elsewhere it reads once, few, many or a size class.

TGTGCCACCAGTACGGGGGGGCTCGAGCAGTACTTC,CATSTGGLEQYF,TRBV15,.,TRBD2,TRBJ2-7
TGTGCCAGCAGCTTGTATCCAGGCCGAACCAAACAGTTCTTC,CASSLYPGRTKQFF,TRBV7-9,.,.,TRBJ2-1
TGTGCCTGGAGTGCGCAGGGGACCGAGCAGTACTTC,CAWSAQGTEQYF,TRBV30,few,.,TRBJ2-7
TGTGCCAGCTCCCCTACCAGTAGAGAGACCCAGTACTTC,CASSPTSRETQYF,TRBV18,.,.,TRBJ2-5
TGCAGCTTTAGCGGGGTAATCCAAGAGACCCAGTACTTC,CSFSGVIQETQYF,TRBV29-1,.,TRBD2,TRBJ2-5
TGTGCCAGCAGCCGAGGACAGGGAGATGAAAAACTGTTTTTT,CASSRGQGDEKLFF,TRBV7-9,many,TRBD1,TRBJ1-4
TGTGCCAGCAGCTTATCCCGCGGGGCCAACGTCCTGACTTTC,CASSLSRGANVLTF,TRBV11-2,few,.,TRBJ2-6
TGCGCCAGCAGCCCCTTACCGAGAAGCCAAGAGACCCAGTACTTC,CASSPLPRSQETQYF,TRBV4-1,.,.,TRBJ2-5
TGCAGTTGTCGGAGCTCCTACAATGAGCAGTTCTTC,CSCRSSYNEQFF,TRBV29-1,few,.,TRBJ2-1
TGTGCCAGCAGTGATGGGACAGGGGGCCACTATGGCTACACCTTC,CASSDGTGGHYGYTF,TRBV6-6,.,TRBD1,TRBJ1-2
TGCAGCGTTAGAGGGCCTAATGGCTACACCTTC,CSVRGPNGYTF,TRBV29-1,.,.,TRBJ1-2
TGTGCCTGGGACCGGAACCGCGGGGAGCAGTTCTTC,CAWDRNRGEQFF,TRBV30,.,.,TRBJ2-1
TGTGCCAGCAGCCTACAGGGCGGTCAAGGGGGAAAACTGTTTTTT,CASSLQGGQGGKLFF,TRBV6-5,.,.,TRBJ1-4
TGTGCCAGCAGCGCAGGGCCCGGGGAGGGCAGTGAAAAACTGTTTTTT,CASSAGPGEGSEKLFF,TRBV9,.,.,TRBJ1-4
TGTGCCAGCAGTAGACAGGGGGCCCCTCAAGGCTACACCTTC,CASSRQGAPQGYTF,TRBV27,.,TRBD1,TRBJ1-2
TGTGCCAGCTCACCGTTGACAGGGATTGCTGAAGCTTTCTTT,CASSPLTGIAEAFF,TRBV18,few,TRBD1,TRBJ1-1